This TCR beta chain was obtained from a study of shared clonotypes between healthy human individuals (dated by TCRdb to 2020 to 2021). Background on the whole study: The cohort included three men and a couple of women between 18 and 49 years of age. To increase sequencing depth and limit assay-specific biases, TCR repertoire library preparation and sequencing were carried out by different laboratories using diverse techniques. To estimate repertoire size and how much clonotypes are shared between individuals, the study performed deep sequencing of blood TCR repertoires from a handful of healthy adults. Leukapheresis yielded between about 0.9 and 9.5 billion PBMCs per donor. The study at large found these results: Sampling was restricted to blood, and TCR repertoires in tissues likely differ from the TCR repertoires found in blood. Based on pairwise subsampling, the degree of clonotype sharing among donors was expected to be affected by sequencing depth. Because the study included only a small number of donors, the genetic and exposure-history diversity represented was limited.

The donors were healthy, HIV-negative adults who had no recently reported acute infections or vaccinations. Every donor was a Caucasian adult residing in Nashville, Tennessee, USA. For unsorted samples, about 87 million PBMCs were counted, and genomic DNA was extracted using the QIAamp DNA Blood Mini kit. After blood collection by leukapheresis, PBMCs were isolated using Ficoll-Histopaque density gradient centrifugation and then cryopreserved in the vapor phase of liquid nitrogen. About this clone: The antigen it recognizes is unknown. Per-base quality was not reported, and no clone a single base away is much larger than it.

The CDR3 has 16 amino acids, counting the end cysteine and phenylalanine. The entry retains the CDR3 DNA only, 48 bases that are in frame from base 1. From a lookup of the germline V gene, CDR1 and CDR2 are SGHTA and FQGNSA. V and J lose 0 bases and 0 bases, and a span of 9 bases separates them. Using the deep immunoSEQ assay, multiplex PCR amplified TCR CDR3 regions from genomic DNA. Genomic DNA extracted from each cell subset was distributed evenly over all wells of several immunoSEQ 96-well plates, and each plate served as one replicate. For unsorted PBMC, 250 to 300 ng genomic DNA, equal to 25,000 to 35,000 T cell genomes, was loaded into each replicate PCR. Ten immunoSEQ deep assay plates were used to sequence the unsorted PBMC genomic DNA. Purified libraries were quantified with a Qubit 3.0 fluorometer, sized on a Bioanalyzer 2100, and re-quantified with the KAPA Library Quantification kit. A separate single-read 150-cycle Illumina NextSeq 550 flow cell was used to sequence each immunoSEQ 96-well plate. The authors processed their data as follows. The immunoSEQ output contained only junctional sequences without quality scores, so filtering could not match that applied to full-length reads. To assign V/J genes and CDR3, sequences were annotated against IMGT germline references using PyIR, a Python wrapper for IgBLAST v1.9. Any read was removed if the V/J assignment was weak (E-value above 1e-6), the CDR3 was missing, or the read contained stop codons, out-of-frame junctions, or ambiguous translated residues. V3J clonotypes were defined as sequences sharing the same inferred V gene, J gene, and CDR3 amino acid sequence. Percentage overlap between repertoires was computed as shared unique clonotypes divided by the size of the smaller repertoire. RTK rarefaction, the Chao1 estimator, and Recon v2.1 estimates of unobserved clonotypes were used to assess repertoire richness. Drawn from immuneACCESS, this table holds only the in-frame rearrangements with V and J called that TCRdb kept. Clones are partly lost; checked studies trace under half to an unresolved V gene and leave the rest unexplained. Clone size and the V and J calls come from that table; the DNA yielded D and trimming. Across this sample there are fewer than 650,000 clones, with around 80% seen only once. Together, the top ten hold roughly 13% of the sample.

The TCR was taken from a middle-aged woman in good health. Some clones in this sample may be carry-over from other donors' samples. This sequence uses TRBV7-2 and TRBJ1-3; TRBD1 could be the D gene, as 5 bases match. The sequencing sample was made of PBMCs. The bases read TGTGCCAGCAGCTTAGCGGGGACGGCCTCTGGAAACACCATATATTTT. This translates into CASSLAGTASGNTIYF.